The sequence of this TCR beta chain was determined in a study of blood T cells in healthy people across ages. Study findings and constraints: Measured against age, TCR beta diversity per million T cells decreased in a roughly linear manner. Diversity estimates from one million T cells were considered underestimates.

This clonotype came up many times. The antigen is undetermined. PBMCs were isolated at a quantity of at least 7 million per sample. Total RNA, at least 6 micrograms per sample, was extracted from PBMCs. Sample-barcoded 5' priming and a J-beta primer mix drove a second PCR of about 7 to 11 cycles. TCRdb re-called the 5' RACE reads through MiXCR, storing one row per CDR3 protein. The sample includes about 1.4 million distinct CDR3 sequences, approximately 63% of them seen just once. The sample was blood. The TCR was taken from a young man in good health.

CDR3 residues: CSVGGSSYNEQFF. The CDR3 DNA sequence: TGCAGCGTTGGCGGGAGCAGTTACAATGAGCAGTTCTTC. The chain couples TRBV29-1 to TRBJ2-1, with 7 bases lining up with TRBD2. V shed 4 bases and J 4 bases; nucleotides not matched to a gene: 4. Germline values: CDR1 SQVTM, CDR2 ANQGSEA. The CDR3 length is 13 residues.